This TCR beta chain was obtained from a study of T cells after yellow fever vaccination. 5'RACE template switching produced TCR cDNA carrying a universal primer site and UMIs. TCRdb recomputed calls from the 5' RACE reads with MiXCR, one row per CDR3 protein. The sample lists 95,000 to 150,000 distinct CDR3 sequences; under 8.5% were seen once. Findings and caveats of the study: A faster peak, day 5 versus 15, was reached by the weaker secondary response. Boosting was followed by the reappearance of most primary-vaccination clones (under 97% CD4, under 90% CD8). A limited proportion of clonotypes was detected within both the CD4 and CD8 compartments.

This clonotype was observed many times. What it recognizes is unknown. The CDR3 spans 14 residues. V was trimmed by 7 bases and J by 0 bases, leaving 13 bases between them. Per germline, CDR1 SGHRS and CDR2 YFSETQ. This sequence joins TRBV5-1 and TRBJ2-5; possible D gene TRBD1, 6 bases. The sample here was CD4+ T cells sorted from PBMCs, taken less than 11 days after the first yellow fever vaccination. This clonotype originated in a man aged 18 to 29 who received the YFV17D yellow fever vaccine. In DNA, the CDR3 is TGCGCCAGCGCAGAACAGGGAGACCAAGAGACCCAGTACTTC. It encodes CASAEQGDQETQYF.